Following are 12 T cell receptor beta chains from one sample sequenced in a study of cytomegalovirus exposure and HLA in healthy donors. Use of 60 Vbeta and 13 Jbeta primers characterized the PCR. Produced via immunoSEQ multiplex PCR; TCRdb's table is partial and in-frame only. The sample has over 150,000 clones; 75% to 90% are singletons. Sequenced input: PBMCs. The receptor set was obtained from a human donor in good health.

The CDR3 loop is CASSGGTGGVIGEKLFF. The DNA of the CDR3 is TGTGCCAGCAGTGGGGGGACAGGGGGCGTAATTGGTGAAAAACTGTTTTTT. The chain is built from TRBV2 and TRBJ1-4, with 12 bases fitting TRBD1. The V gene's germline CDR1 is SNHLY and CDR2 FYNNEI. The junction had 10 bases not matched to a gene; V was cut back by 4 bases and J by 7 bases. The CDR3 is made up of 17 amino acids.

This clone has a handful of counts. The CDR3 loop is CASRLGQVMTIYF. The DNA of the CDR3 is TGTGCCAGCAGGTTGGGGCAGGTCATGACCATATATTTT. The gene calls are TRBV2 and TRBJ1-3, with D maybe TRBD1 (5 bases). CDR3 size: 13 residues. CDR1 and CDR2 from the germline V gene are SNHLY and FYNNEI. With 6 bases removed from V and 10 bases from J, the gap between germline ends came to 16 bases.

The chain links TRBV9 to TRBJ2-3; D is possibly TRBD2 (6 bases). The V and J ends lost 5 bases and 2 bases respectively, with 21 bases between them. Germline values: CDR1 SGDLS, CDR2 YYNGEE. The length of the CDR3 is 17 residues. The CDR3 here is CASSVSVDYRFTDTQYF. CDR3 DNA sequence: TGTGCCAGCAGTGTTAGCGTGGACTACAGATTCACAGATACGCAGTATTTT.

V usage is TRBV2 and J usage is TRBJ2-3; possibly TRBD2 for D (5 bases). Trimming stripped 8 bases from V and 3 bases from J, with 9 bases between. Germline CDR1 and CDR2: SNHLY and FYNNEI. This CDR3 region has 12 residues. CDR3 protein: CASEGSTDTQYF. The CDR3 DNA sequence: TGTGCCAGCGAGGGTTCGACAGATACGCAGTATTTT.

The rearrangement links TRBV19 to TRBJ1-1, with TRBD1 identical over 11 bases. Germline V gives CDR1 LNHDA, CDR2 SQIVND (reference sequence). The CDR3 length is 14 residues. The J segment lost 4 bases and the V segment lost 8 bases, leaving 6 bases of the junction unmatched. In DNA, the CDR3 is TGTGCCAGTGTTTGGGGACAGGGGGGCACTGAAGCTTTCTTT. This sequence encodes CASVWGQGGTEAFF.

The chain links TRBV27 to TRBJ2-1; a possible D gene is TRBD2 (5 bases). With 7 bases removed from V and 7 bases from J, the gap between germline ends came to 14 bases. The CDR3 length is 13 residues. From germline, CDR1 is MNHEY and CDR2 SMNVEV (reference sequence). For the CDR3, the DNA is TGTGCCAGCACCGCTACCCGACTAAATGAGCAGTTCTTC. Translating gives CASTATRLNEQFF.

Here the CDR3 reads CASSLGGDQETQYF. CDR3 DNA: TGTGCCAGCAGTTTAGGAGGGGACCAAGAGACCCAGTACTTC. V gene TRBV6-5 combines with J gene TRBJ2-5; D is perhaps TRBD2 (6 bases). CDR1 and CDR2 from the germline V gene are MNHEY and SVGAGI. CDR3 length: 14 residues. V gave up 4 bases and J gave up 0 bases, with 9 bases separating them.

This clone showed up just a few times. The genes are TRBV29-1 and TRBJ1-4, with TRBD1 as a possible D gene (5 bases). CDR3 length equals 13 residues. Germline V gene lookup returns CDR1 SQVTM and CDR2 ANQGSEA. V lost 2 bases, J lost 4 bases, and 8 bases lay in between. The CDR3 DNA sequence: TGCAGCGTTGAATTGGGGCTTAATGAAAAACTGTTTTTT. Its translation is CSVELGLNEKLFF.

This chain uses TRBV2 with TRBJ1-2, with unresolved D. This CDR3 region has 11 residues. Deletions cut 7 bases from V and 4 bases from J, with 7 bases between. From germline, CDR1 is SNHLY and CDR2 FYNNEI. The CDR3, as DNA: TGTGCCAGCACCACAAGCTATGGCTACACCTTC. This gives the protein CASTTSYGYTF. The full variable domain, with the rest looked up from reference TRBV2 and TRBJ1-2, is EPEVTQTPSHQVTQMGQEVILRCVPISNHLYFYWYRQILGQKVEFLVSFYNNEISEKSEIFDDQFSVERPDGSNFTLKIRSTKLEDSAMYFCASTTSYGYTFGSGTRLTVV.

The genes are TRBV7-2 and TRBJ2-5; 9 nucleotides match TRBD2. Unmatched junction bases numbered 4, after V lost 1 base and J lost 1 base. The germline V gene encodes CDR1 SGHTA and CDR2 FQGNSA. This CDR3 region has 16 residues. CDR3: CASSLGPAGGQETQYF. CDR3 in DNA: TGTGCCAGCAGCTTAGGTCCAGCGGGGGGCCAAGAGACCCAGTACTTC.

The chain is built from TRBV29-1 and TRBJ2-2; no reliable D call. The CDR3 contains 12 residues. In germline, CDR1 is SQVTM, CDR2 ANQGSEA. Trimming cost V 7 bases and J 5 bases, with 11 bases left between them. The CDR3 is CSDRSWTGELFF. The CDR3 DNA sequence: TGCAGCGACCGGTCCTGGACCGGGGAGCTGTTTTTT.

J is TRBJ2-7 and V is TRBV5-4; D is possibly TRBD1 (6 bases). The CDR3 contains 14 residues. The V and J ends lost 4 bases and 2 bases respectively, with 13 bases between them. Germline V gene sequence: CDR1 SGHNT, CDR2 YYREEE (reference sequence). In DNA form, the CDR3 reads TGTGCCAGCAGCCTCGGACAGAGGACCTACGAGCAGTACTTC. It specifies CASSLGQRTYEQYF.